Each of the 20 T cell receptor beta chains below was sequenced from the same sample in a study of blood T cell repertoires in COVID-19. Libraries were prepared by immunoSEQ multiplex PCR; TCRdb keeps only in-frame clonotypes and omits some of them. This sample has a few hundred thousand clones, with more than 70% found just once. The source material was PBMCs or T cells enriched from blood (not recorded which). These receptors all come from a woman between 18 and 30 years old who had recovered from COVID-19.

V is TRBV5-5 and J is TRBJ2-2; D is unclear. Germline CDR1 reads SGHKS; CDR2 reads YYEKEE (reference sequence). The CDR3 contains 14 residues. V lost 1 base to trimming and J lost 6 bases, with 10 bases between them. The CDR3 coding sequence is TGTGCCAGCAGCTTGTACTTGCTGTCCGGGGAGCTGTTTTTT. As protein: CASSLYLLSGELFF.

The chain is built from TRBV4-3 and TRBJ1-5; D ambiguous. V gave up 0 bases and J gave up 0 bases, with 9 bases separating them. The germline CDR1 and CDR2 sequences are LGHNA and YSLEER. The CDR3 has 16 amino acids. CDR3 residues: CASSQEAGNSNQPQHF. Here the CDR3 DNA reads TGCGCCAGCAGCCAAGAGGCGGGGAATAGCAATCAGCCCCAGCATTTT.

The chain employs TRBV28 and TRBJ1-5, with D possibly being TRBD1 (5 bases). This CDR3 region has 14 residues. Looked up from germline, CDR1 is MDHEN and CDR2 is SYDVKM. Trimming removed 6 bases from V and 0 bases from J, with 9 bases in between. CDR3 in amino acids: CASSRDSSNQPQHF. CDR3 nucleotides: TGTGCCAGCAGCCGTGACAGTAGCAATCAGCCCCAGCATTTT. The whole variable domain, remainder taken from reference TRBV28 and TRBJ1-5, is DVKVTQSSRYLVKRTGEKVFLECVQDMDHENMFWYRQDPGLGLRLIYFSYDVKMKEKGDIPEGYSVSREKKERFSLILESASTNQTSMYLCASSRDSSNQPQHFGDGTRLSIL.

The genes are TRBV19 and TRBJ2-3, with 7 nucleotides matching TRBD1. CDR1 is LNHDA and CDR2 is SQIVND in the germline V gene (reference sequence). This CDR3 is built from 13 residues. With V trimmed by 10 bases and J by 3 bases, 7 bases remained unmatched. CDR3 amino acids: CATRDRLTDTQYF. The DNA for the CDR3 is TGTGCCACTAGGGACAGATTAACAGATACGCAGTATTTT.

This chain connects TRBV4-3 to TRBJ2-7; TRBD2 aligns across 7 bases. CDR3 size: 16 residues. The trim removed 0 bases at V and 0 bases at J, leaving 5 bases unmatched. Looked up from germline, CDR1 is LGHNA and CDR2 is YSLEER. Here the CDR3 DNA reads TGCGCCAGCAGCCAAGATTGGGGGGGGGACTCCTACGAGCAGTACTTC. It translates to CASSQDWGGDSYEQYF.

This clone was picked up one time. For the CDR3, the DNA is TGTGCCAGCAGCCATACGGGTAGCAATCAGCCCCAGCATTTT. It yields the protein CASSHTGSNQPQHF. The rearrangement joins TRBV4-2 to TRBJ1-5; no firm D call. Trimming took off 3 bases at V and 0 bases at J, with 6 bases between the two ends. This CDR3 has 14 amino acids. CDR1 LGHNA and CDR2 YNFKEQ come from the germline V gene.

V and J are TRBV5-6 and TRBJ1-2, with D perhaps TRBD1 (5 bases). V was shortened by 5 bases and J by 3 bases, with 14 bases between the two germline ends. CDR1 and CDR2 from the germline V gene are SGHDT and YYEEEE. The CDR3 length is 14 residues. The CDR3 sequence: CASSAVARDYGYTF. CDR3 bases: TGTGCCAGCAGTGCAGTCGCCAGGGACTATGGCTACACCTTC. Drawing the rest from reference TRBV5-6 and TRBJ1-2, the complete variable domain is DAGVTQSPTHLIKTRGQQVTLRCSPKSGHDTVSWYQQALGQGPQFIFQYYEEEERQRGNFPDRFSGHQFPNYSSELNVNALLLGDSALYLCASSAVARDYGYTFGSGTRLTVV.

The chain is built from TRBV4-1 and TRBJ2-7, with TRBD1 matching over 9 bases. Germline V CDR1 and CDR2: MGHRA, YSYEKL. The CDR3 spans 14 residues. With V trimmed by 5 bases and J by 4 bases, 6 bases remained unmatched. The CDR3 coding sequence is TGCGCCAGCAGCGCGGGACAGGGAGGTTACGAGCAGTACTTC. Its protein product is CASSAGQGGYEQYF.

The V gene is TRBV6-2 or TRBV6-3, the J gene TRBJ2-3; D remains unclear. The germline gives CDR1 MNHEY, CDR2 SVGEGT. Deletions cut 4 bases from V and 1 base from J, with 12 bases between. The CDR3 consists of 15 residues. The DNA of the CDR3 is TGTGCCAGCAGTTTCAACTTTGCGGGCACAGATACGCAGTATTTT. Translation gives CASSFNFAGTDTQYF.

There are a few counts of this clone. V is TRBV2 and J is TRBJ1-2; 10 nucleotides match TRBD1. The V and J ends lost 7 bases and 6 bases, in that order; junction bases with no gene match: 14. Germline assignment: CDR1 SNHLY and CDR2 FYNNEI. CDR3 size: 16 residues. The CDR3 bases are TGTGCCAGCACCTTCCCCGGGGGACAGGGGTTAGATGGCTACACCTTC. The encoded protein is CASTFPGGQGLDGYTF.

This sequence joins TRBV27 and TRBJ1-4; D call uncertain. The CDR3 spans 16 residues. Deletions cut 2 bases from V and 0 bases from J, with 10 bases between. Germline V gene lookup returns CDR1 MNHEY and CDR2 SMNVEV (reference sequence). The CDR3: CASSLAPGPTNEKLFF. As DNA, the CDR3 is TGTGCCAGCAGTTTAGCCCCCGGTCCAACTAATGAAAAACTGTTTTTT.

The chain combines TRBV18 with TRBJ2-5; 9 bases fit TRBD1. The CDR3 contains 15 residues. V trimming: 1 base; J trimming: 3 bases; junction bases outside the gene matches: 3. Germline CDR1 KGHSH, CDR2 LQKENI. CDR3 sequence: CASSPLGQGEETQYF. The CDR3 region has the DNA TGTGCCAGCTCACCACTGGGACAGGGAGAAGAGACCCAGTACTTC.

The chain uses TRBV25-1 and TRBJ2-7, with D perhaps matching TRBD1 (7 bases). V lost 7 bases and J 4 bases, leaving 14 bases between the germline ends. CDR1 MGHDK and CDR2 SYGVNS come from the germline V gene. The CDR3 spans 13 residues. The CDR3 coding sequence is TGTGCCAGCAACGACAGGGCGGGATACGAGCAGTACTTC. Protein sequence: CASNDRAGYEQYF.

The chain joins TRBV19 to TRBJ1-4, with D unresolved. The CDR3 loop spans 14 amino acids. V gave up 3 bases and J gave up 0 bases, with 5 bases separating them. Germline CDR1 reads LNHDA; CDR2 reads SQIVND (reference sequence). CDR3 protein: CASSIRATNEKLFF. The DNA of the CDR3 is TGTGCCAGTAGTATCCGGGCAACTAATGAAAAACTGTTTTTT.

The chain is built from TRBV7-9 and TRBJ1-2; D call uncertain. The CDR3 extends over 12 amino acids. Trimming took off 4 bases at V and 7 bases at J, with 10 bases between the two ends. The germline V gene encodes CDR1 SEHNR and CDR2 FQNEAQ (reference sequence). As DNA, the CDR3 is TGTGCCAGCAGCTCCCGACGGGGTGGCTACACCTTC. Protein sequence: CASSSRRGGYTF.

The chain links TRBV10-3 to TRBJ1-1; 9 bases line up with TRBD1. This CDR3 is built from 15 residues. With V trimmed by 4 bases and J by 5 bases, 8 bases remained unmatched. Per the germline V gene, CDR1 is ENHRY and CDR2 is SYGVKD. DNA for the CDR3: TGTGCCATCAGTGGGATACAGGGGGCGTGGACTGAAGCTTTCTTT. Protein: CAISGIQGAWTEAFF.

The chain employs TRBV6-5 and TRBJ1-5; 7 bases map to TRBD1. With 4 bases clipped from V and 7 bases from J, the junction kept 4 bases outside the gene matches. This CDR3 contains 13 residues. Germline V gene lookup returns CDR1 MNHEY and CDR2 SVGAGI. The CDR3 nucleotides read TGTGCCAGCAGTTTGACAGGGATACAGCCCCAGCATTTT. Its translation is CASSLTGIQPQHF.

The rearrangement uses TRBV3-1 (or the pseudogene TRBV3-2) and TRBJ2-7; the D gene is possibly TRBD2 (6 bases). The CDR3 totals 14 residues. V gave up 2 bases and J gave up 7 bases, with 15 bases separating them. Germline CDR1 LGHDT, CDR2 YNNKEL (reference sequence). CDR3 amino acids: CASSQRDSLGEQYF. The CDR3 DNA is TGTGCCAGCAGCCAAAGGGACTCCCTTGGGGAGCAGTACTTC.

V gene TRBV24-1 combines with J gene TRBJ2-7; D is uncertain. CDR3 length equals 11 residues. Trimming took off 6 bases at V and 5 bases at J, with 7 bases between the two ends. Germline V gene lookup returns CDR1 KGHDR and CDR2 SFDVKD. CDR3 DNA sequence: TGTGCCACCAGTCGAGGAGACGAGCAGTACTTC. Translated: CATSRGDEQYF.

This sequence joins TRBV28 and TRBJ1-2; 7 bases line up with TRBD1. This CDR3 is built from 14 residues. The germline gives CDR1 MDHEN, CDR2 SYDVKM. The J segment lost 2 bases and the V segment lost 5 bases, leaving 5 bases of the junction unmatched. The CDR3 sequence is CASSLQGTNYGYTF. DNA of the CDR3: TGTGCCAGCAGTCTACAGGGGACGAACTATGGCTACACCTTC.